This TCR beta chain derives from a study of T cells after yellow fever vaccination. Findings and limits, study-wide: Most clones from primary vaccination were detected again post-booster (around 96% CD4, 88% CD8). Abundant clonotypes from the bulk population could contaminate FACS-sorted repertoires.

TCRdb reanalysed the 5' RACE reads using MiXCR and keeps one entry per CDR3 protein. The profile shows about 580,000 distinct CDR3 sequences, around 16% of them singletons. This clonotype was picked up a small number of times. No antigen is known for it. The specimen comprised PBMCs, sampled 5 days after the first yellow fever vaccination. The sequence derives from a young man who received the YFV17D yellow fever vaccine.

The CDR3 reads CASTNGGPNTGELFF. CDR3 DNA sequence: TGCGCCAGCACGAACGGGGGCCCGAACACCGGGGAGCTGTTTTTT. The chain uses TRBV5-1 and TRBJ2-2; D may be TRBD1 or TRBD2 (6 bases each). The V end was cut by 6 bases, the J end by 0 bases, with 12 bases between. CDR3 size: 15 residues. Germline CDR1 SGHRS, CDR2 YFSETQ. Using reference TRBV5-1 and TRBJ2-2 for the parts outside the CDR3, the full variable domain is KAGVTQTPRYLIKTRGQQVTLSCSPISGHRSVSWYQQTPGQGLQFLFEYFSETQRNKGNFPGRFSGRQFSNSRSEMNVSTLELGDSALYLCASTNGGPNTGELFFGEGSRLTVL.